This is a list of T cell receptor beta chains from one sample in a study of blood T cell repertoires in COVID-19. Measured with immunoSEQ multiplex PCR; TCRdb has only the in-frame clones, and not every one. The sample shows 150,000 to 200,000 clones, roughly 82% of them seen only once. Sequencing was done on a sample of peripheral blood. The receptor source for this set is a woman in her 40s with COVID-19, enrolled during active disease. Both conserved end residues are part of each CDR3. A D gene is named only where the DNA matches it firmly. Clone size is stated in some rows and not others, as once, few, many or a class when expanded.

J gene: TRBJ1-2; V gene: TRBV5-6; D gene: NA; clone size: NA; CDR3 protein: CASSLAGQNYGYTF; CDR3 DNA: TGTGCCAGCAGCTTGGCCGGACAGAACTATGGCTACACCTTC
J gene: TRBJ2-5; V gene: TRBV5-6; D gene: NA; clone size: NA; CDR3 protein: CASGVERAYQETQYF; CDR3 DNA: TGTGCCAGCGGGGTAGAGCGGGCGTACCAAGAGACCCAGTACTTC
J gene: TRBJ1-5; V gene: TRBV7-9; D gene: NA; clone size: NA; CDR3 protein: CASSLGIGGENQPQHF; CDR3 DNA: TGTGCCAGCAGCTTAGGAATAGGGGGAGAAAATCAGCCCCAGCATTTT
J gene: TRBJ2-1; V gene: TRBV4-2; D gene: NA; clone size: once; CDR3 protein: CASSPRQRDNEQFF; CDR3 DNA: TGTGCCAGCAGCCCGAGGCAGCGGGACAATGAGCAGTTCTTC
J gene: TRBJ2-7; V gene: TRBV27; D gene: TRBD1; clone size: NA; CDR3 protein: CASVQRGRGSYEQYF; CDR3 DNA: TGTGCCAGCGTCCAGAGGGGGCGCGGCTCCTACGAGCAGTACTTC
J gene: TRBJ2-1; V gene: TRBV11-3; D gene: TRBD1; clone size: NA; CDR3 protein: CASSPRQTGSSYNEQFF; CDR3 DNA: TGTGCCAGCAGCCCAAGACAGACAGGGTCCTCCTACAATGAGCAGTTCTTC
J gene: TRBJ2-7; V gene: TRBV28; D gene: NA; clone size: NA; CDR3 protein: CASSPGAAYEQYF; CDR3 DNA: TGTGCCAGCAGTCCGGGAGCAGCCTACGAGCAGTACTTC
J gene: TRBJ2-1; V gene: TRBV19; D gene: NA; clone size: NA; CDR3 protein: CASTAGSYHGDEQFF; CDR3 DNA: TGTGCCAGTACCGCCGGGAGCTACCACGGCGATGAGCAGTTCTTC
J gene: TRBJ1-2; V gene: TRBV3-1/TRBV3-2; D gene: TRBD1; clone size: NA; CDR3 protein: CASSQGQGNYGYTF; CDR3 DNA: TGTGCCAGCAGCCAAGGACAGGGGAACTATGGCTACACCTTC
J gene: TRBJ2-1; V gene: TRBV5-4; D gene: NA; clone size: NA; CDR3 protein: CASSVGDSAGYNEQFF; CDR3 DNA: TGTGCCAGCAGCGTTGGGGATTCTGCGGGGTACAATGAGCAGTTCTTC
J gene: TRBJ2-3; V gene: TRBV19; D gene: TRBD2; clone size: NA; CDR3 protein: CASSDWSGGFTDTQYF; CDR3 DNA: TGTGCCAGTAGTGATTGGAGCGGGGGATTCACAGATACGCAGTATTTT
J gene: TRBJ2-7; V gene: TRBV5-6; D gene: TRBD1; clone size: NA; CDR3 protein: CASSPDRVTYEQYF; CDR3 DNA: TGTGCCAGCAGCCCGGACAGGGTAACCTACGAGCAGTACTTC
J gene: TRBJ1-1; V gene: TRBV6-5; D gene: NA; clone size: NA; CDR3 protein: CASSLDGRLAQAFF; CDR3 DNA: TGTGCCAGCAGTTTGGACGGGAGGCTCGCTCAAGCTTTCTTT